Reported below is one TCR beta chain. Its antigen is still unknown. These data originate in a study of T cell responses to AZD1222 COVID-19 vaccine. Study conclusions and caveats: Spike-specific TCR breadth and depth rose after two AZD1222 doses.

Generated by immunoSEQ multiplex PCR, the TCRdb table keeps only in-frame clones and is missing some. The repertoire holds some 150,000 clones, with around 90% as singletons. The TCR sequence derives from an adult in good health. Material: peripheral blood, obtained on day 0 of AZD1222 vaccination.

In DNA, the CDR3 is TGTGCCAGCAGTTGGGTACTACAGGGTCCAAGTCAGCCCCAGCATTTT. Residues: CASSWVLQGPSQPQHF. The genes are TRBV6-2 or TRBV6-3 and TRBJ1-5; a possible D gene is TRBD1 (6 bases). The V gene lost 4 bases and the J gene lost 6 bases, with 19 bases spanning the gap. The CDR3 is 16 residues long. The germline gives CDR1 MNHEY, CDR2 SVGEGT.